The 10 T cell receptor beta chains below all came from one sample that was sequenced in a study of cytomegalovirus exposure and HLA in healthy donors. This PCR relied on a set of 60 Vbeta primers and 13 Jbeta primers. The method was immunoSEQ multiplex PCR; TCRdb's version includes in-frame clones alone and lacks a portion of them. The sample has some 170,000 clones, almost 80% seen once; the top ten hold almost 6.5%. The specimen was PBMCs. The origin of the receptors is a man aged 40-50 years in good health and CMV-seropositive.

The rearrangement links TRBV7-3 to TRBJ2-3; 7 bases line up with TRBD2. Germline V lookup: CDR1 SGHTA, CDR2 FQGTGA. The CDR3 is 15 amino acids. V was pared by 1 base and J by 1 base, with 2 bases of the junction left unmatched. CDR3 region: CASSLMAGGTDTQYF. In nucleotides, the CDR3 is TGTGCCAGCAGCTTAATGGCGGGAGGCACAGATACGCAGTATTTT.

This chain connects TRBV19 to TRBJ2-3, with 10 bases matching TRBD2. This CDR3 is 16 amino acids long. Trimming removed 5 bases from V and 1 base from J; junction bases left unmatched: 6. The germline V gene has CDR1 LNHDA and CDR2 SQIVND (reference sequence). In DNA form, the CDR3 reads TGTGCCAGTAGTCCCAGGACTAGCGGAGGCACAGATACGCAGTATTTT. Translating gives CASSPRTSGGTDTQYF. The entire variable domain, with the rest obtained from reference TRBV19 and TRBJ2-3, is as follows: DGGITQSPKYLFRKEGQNVTLSCEQNLNHDAMYWYRQDPGQGLRLIYYSQIVNDFQKGDIAEGYSVSREKKESFPLTVTSAQKNPTAFYLCASSPRTSGGTDTQYFGPGTRLTVL.

This clone was recorded a few times. The J gene is TRBJ2-1, the V gene TRBV9, with TRBD2 as a possible D gene (5 bases). Germline V lookup: CDR1 SGDLS, CDR2 YYNGEE. The CDR3 loop spans 13 amino acids. Between the trimmed V and J ends, which lost 4 bases and 6 bases, there was a span of 11 bases. CDR3 sequence (DNA): TGTGCCAGCAGCTTGCGGGCCCCCAATGAGCAGTTCTTC. It translates to CASSLRAPNEQFF.

The chain has TRBV5-4 and TRBJ2-5; 7 bases fit TRBD1. CDR3 length equals 15 residues. After removal of 4 bases from V and 0 bases from J, the junction contained 6 bases not matched to a gene. Germline CDR1 reads SGHNT; CDR2 reads YYREEE (reference sequence). The CDR3 DNA reads TGTGCCAGCAGCCGACAGGGACCCCACCAAGAGACCCAGTACTTC. Its protein is CASSRQGPHQETQYF.

V is TRBV5-6 and J is TRBJ1-4; the match to TRBD1 covers 12 bases. Germline loops: CDR1 SGHDT, CDR2 YYEEEE. V was pared by 5 bases and J by 8 bases, with 7 bases of the junction left unmatched. CDR3 length: 15 amino acids. This CDR3 reads CASSPTGTGGEKLFF. The CDR3 region has the DNA TGTGCCAGCAGTCCAACCGGGACAGGGGGCGAAAAACTGTTTTTT.

The chain has TRBV5-5 and TRBJ2-7; D is unresolved. Trimming stripped 0 bases from V and 0 bases from J, with 7 bases between. The CDR3 has 14 residues. Germline CDR1 SGHKS, CDR2 YYEKEE (reference sequence). CDR3 sequence: CASSLELRSYEQYF. The CDR3 DNA follows: TGTGCCAGCAGCTTGGAACTCCGCTCCTACGAGCAGTACTTC.

This clone was seen a single time. The rearrangement links TRBV5-4 to TRBJ2-5; the match to TRBD2 covers 8 bases. CDR1 SGHNT and CDR2 YYREEE come from the germline V gene (reference sequence). The V gene end was trimmed by 0 bases and the J gene end by 5 bases; junction bases not matched to a gene: 3. The CDR3 totals 14 residues. In nucleotides, the CDR3 is TGTGCCAGCAGCTTGGCCAAGCGGGAGGAGACCCAGTACTTC. Protein sequence: CASSLAKREETQYF.

The chain joins TRBV29-1 to TRBJ1-4; maybe TRBD1 (6 bases). Trimming left V 6 bases short and J 5 bases short, with 13 bases between. From germline, CDR1 is SQVTM and CDR2 ANQGSEA. The CDR3 is made up of 13 amino acids. The chain's CDR3 is CSVIGGGNEKLFF. The CDR3 DNA follows: TGCAGCGTGATAGGGGGGGGGAATGAAAAACTGTTTTTT.

The J gene is TRBJ2-7, the V gene TRBV28; the match to TRBD2 covers 8 bases. Per the germline V gene, CDR1 is MDHEN and CDR2 is SYDVKM. Trimming cost V 2 bases and J 6 bases; bases outside gene matches: 9. CDR3 size: 15 residues. The CDR3 DNA sequence: TGTGCCAGCAGTTTAAACCCGGGAGGGGCTGTCGAGCAGTACTTC. This codes for CASSLNPGGAVEQYF.

The V call is TRBV28, the J call TRBJ1-5, with D maybe TRBD1 (6 bases). In germline, CDR1 is MDHEN, CDR2 SYDVKM. This CDR3 spans 15 amino acids. V gave up 8 bases and J gave up 2 bases, with 16 bases separating them. The CDR3 DNA reads as TGTGCCAGCGCCACCACAGGGAGGGGCAATCAGCCCCAGCATTTT. Translated: CASATTGRGNQPQHF.